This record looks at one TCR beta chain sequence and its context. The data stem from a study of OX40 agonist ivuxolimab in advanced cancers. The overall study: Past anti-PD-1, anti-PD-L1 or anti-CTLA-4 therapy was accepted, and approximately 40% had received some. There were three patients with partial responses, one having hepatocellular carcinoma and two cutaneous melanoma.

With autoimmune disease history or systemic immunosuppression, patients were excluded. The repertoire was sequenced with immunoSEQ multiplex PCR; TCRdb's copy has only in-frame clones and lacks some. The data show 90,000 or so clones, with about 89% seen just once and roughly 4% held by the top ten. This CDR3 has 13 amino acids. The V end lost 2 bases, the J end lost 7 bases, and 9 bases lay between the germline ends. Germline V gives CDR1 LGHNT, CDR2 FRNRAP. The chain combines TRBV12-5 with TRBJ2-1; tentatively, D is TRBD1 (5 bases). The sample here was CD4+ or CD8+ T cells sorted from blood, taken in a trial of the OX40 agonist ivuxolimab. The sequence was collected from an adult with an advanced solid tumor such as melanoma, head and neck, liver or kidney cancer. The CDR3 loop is CASGLTQGNEQFF. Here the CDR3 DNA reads TGTGCTAGTGGTTTGACGCAGGGTAATGAGCAGTTCTTC.